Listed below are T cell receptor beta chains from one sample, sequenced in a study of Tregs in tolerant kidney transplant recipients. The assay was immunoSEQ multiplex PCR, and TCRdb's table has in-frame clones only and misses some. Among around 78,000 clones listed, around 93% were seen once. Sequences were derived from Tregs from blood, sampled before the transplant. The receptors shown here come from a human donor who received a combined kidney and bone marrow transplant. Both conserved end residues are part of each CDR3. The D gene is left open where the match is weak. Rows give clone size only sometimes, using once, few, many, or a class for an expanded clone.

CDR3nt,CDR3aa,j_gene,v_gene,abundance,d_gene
TGTGCCAGCAGGGACGGGGGGTTAACCAAAAACATTCAGTACTTC,CASRDGGLTKNIQYF,TRBJ2-4,TRBV6-1,.,TRBD2
TGTGCCAGCAGCTTCCAGGGACAGGCCAACAATGAGCAGTTCTTC,CASSFQGQANNEQFF,TRBJ2-1,TRBV7-2,.,TRBD1
TGTGCCAGCTCACCAGGGCCCCCGCTCAATGAGCAGTTCTTC,CASSPGPPLNEQFF,TRBJ2-1,TRBV18,once,.
TGTGCCAGCAGCTTGGGAGGCCTAGCGGGAAACACAGATACGCAGTATTTT,CASSLGGLAGNTDTQYF,TRBJ2-3,TRBV5-4,.,TRBD2
TGTGCCAGCACCCAGAGGGGCAATGAGCAGTTCTTC,CASTQRGNEQFF,TRBJ2-1,TRBV28,.,.
TGTGCCAGCAGCTTAGATAGTGCACCGACCGGGGAGCTGTTTTTT,CASSLDSAPTGELFF,TRBJ2-2,TRBV11-3,.,.
TGTGCCAGCAACCCGGGGGGACAGTATAGCAATCAGCCCCAGCATTTT,CASNPGGQYSNQPQHF,TRBJ1-5,TRBV2,.,TRBD1
TGTGCCAGTGGGCTAAGTCGGGGAGGGCAGCCCCAGCATTTT,CASGLSRGGQPQHF,TRBJ1-5,TRBV19,.,.
TGTGCCAGCAGCTTGGGAGGCCAGGGGGCCCCGAGCACCGGGGAGCTGTTTTTT,CASSLGGQGAPSTGELFF,TRBJ2-2,TRBV5-4,.,TRBD1
TGTGCCAGCAGTAAGACAGGGGGCGACGGTGAAAAACTGTTTTTT,CASSKTGGDGEKLFF,TRBJ1-4,TRBV2,.,TRBD1
TGCAGCGTTGAAACCGGTACAGGGGAAGAAGAGCAGTACTTC,CSVETGTGEEEQYF,TRBJ2-7,TRBV29-1,.,TRBD1
TGTGCCAGCAGTTACTCAGACAGGGACCACGAGCAGTACTTC,CASSYSDRDHEQYF,TRBJ2-7,TRBV6-6,.,TRBD1
TGTGCCAGCAGCTTGGGGGGAGTTAGCAATCAGCCCCAGCATTTT,CASSLGGVSNQPQHF,TRBJ1-5,TRBV5-6,.,.
TGTGCCAGCTCACCACCGAGTTCCCTCACAGATACGCAGTATTTT,CASSPPSSLTDTQYF,TRBJ2-3,TRBV18,.,.
TGTGCCAGCAGCTCACCCATCCAGGCGGGAGGGACCCAGTACTTC,CASSSPIQAGGTQYF,TRBJ2-5,TRBV7-9,.,TRBD2
TGTGCCAGCAGCTTGAAGGACAGGGATTGGGAGACCCAGTACTTC,CASSLKDRDWETQYF,TRBJ2-5,TRBV5-5,.,TRBD1
TGTGCCAGCAGCTTAGGGGCTAGCGGGAGGAATGGAGATACGCAGTATTTT,CASSLGASGRNGDTQYF,TRBJ2-3,TRBV7-2,.,TRBD2
TGTGCCAGCAGCTTGTCGGGGTGGGCAGGGGTGAACTATGGCTACACCTTC,CASSLSGWAGVNYGYTF,TRBJ1-2,TRBV5-6,.,.
TGTGCCAGCAGCTTGGGCGGGGGACGAGGGCCCTACAATGAGCAGTTCTTC,CASSLGGGRGPYNEQFF,TRBJ2-1,TRBV5-4,.,TRBD2
TGTGCCAGCAGCATGAAGAGGGGAGCTTTCTTT,CASSMKRGAFF,TRBJ1-1,TRBV7-2,once,.
TGTGCCAACAACAGCAGGGGGGGCAGGCTCTCCTACGAGCAGTACTTC,CANNSRGGRLSYEQYF,TRBJ2-7,TRBV5-6,few,.
TGTGCCAGCAGCGGACGCCAGGCGGGGGCGGGCTATGGCTACACCTTC,CASSGRQAGAGYGYTF,TRBJ1-2,TRBV9,.,.
TGCGCCAGCAGCAAACCTGACACGAATAATGAAAAACTGTTTTTT,CASSKPDTNNEKLFF,TRBJ1-4,TRBV5-1,.,.
TGCAGCGTTGAAGGGGCAGGGGGAGAAAAACTGTTTTTT,CSVEGAGGEKLFF,TRBJ1-4,TRBV29-1,.,TRBD1
TGCGCCAGCAGCTTGGTGCCTAGCGGGAACAATGAGCAGTTCTTC,CASSLVPSGNNEQFF,TRBJ2-1,TRBV5-1,.,TRBD2
TGTGCCAGCAGTTTATGGGCGGGAGGCTACAATGAGCAGTTCTTC,CASSLWAGGYNEQFF,TRBJ2-1,TRBV28,.,TRBD2
TGTGCCAGTAGTAGACTTTTAGCGGTGAGCTCCTACAATGAGCAGTTCTTC,CASSRLLAVSSYNEQFF,TRBJ2-1,TRBV19,.,.
TGCGCCAGCAGCCTAGGAGCGGGATTGGGAGATACGCAGTATTTT,CASSLGAGLGDTQYF,TRBJ2-3,TRBV5-1,.,TRBD2